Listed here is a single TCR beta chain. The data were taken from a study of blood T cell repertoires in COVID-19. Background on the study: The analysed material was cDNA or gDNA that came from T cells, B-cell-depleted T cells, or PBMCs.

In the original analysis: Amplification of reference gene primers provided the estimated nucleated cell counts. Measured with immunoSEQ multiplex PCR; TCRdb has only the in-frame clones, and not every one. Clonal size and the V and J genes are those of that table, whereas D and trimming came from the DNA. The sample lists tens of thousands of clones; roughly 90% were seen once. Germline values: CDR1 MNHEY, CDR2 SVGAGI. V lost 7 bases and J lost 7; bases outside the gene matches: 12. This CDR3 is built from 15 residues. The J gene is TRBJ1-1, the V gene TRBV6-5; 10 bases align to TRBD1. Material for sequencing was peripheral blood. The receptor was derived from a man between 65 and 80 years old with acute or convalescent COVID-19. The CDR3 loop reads CASIHYDRGQSEAFF. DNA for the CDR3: TGTGCCAGCATTCACTACGACAGGGGGCAAAGTGAAGCTTTCTTT.